This entry features one T cell receptor beta chain sequence. The data originate from a study of OX40 agonist ivuxolimab in advanced cancers. Using immunoSEQ multiplex PCR, the repertoire was profiled, and TCRdb retains in-frame clones only, with some absent. The data hold fewer than 85,000 clones, with around 80% observed a single time. Peripheral blood came from all dose cohorts at three timepoints. The receptor was derived from an adult with an advanced solid tumor such as melanoma, head and neck, liver or kidney cancer. Source: CD4+ or CD8+ T cells sorted from blood, taken in a trial of the OX40 agonist ivuxolimab.

CDR3: CASSSWDRNSNQPQHF. CDR3 in DNA: TGTGCCAGCAGCTCCTGGGACAGGAATAGCAATCAGCCCCAGCATTTT. The chain couples TRBV7-8 to TRBJ1-5, with 8 bases identical to TRBD1. The CDR3 spans 16 residues. Looked up from germline, CDR1 is SGHVS and CDR2 is FQNEAQ. V lost 4 bases and J lost 0; bases outside the gene matches: 5.